Sequencing of this TCR beta chain was carried out in a study of blood T cell repertoires in COVID-19. Study in general: Acute and convalescent COVID-19 samples came from the United States, Italy and Spain. Sources were T cells, B-cell-depleted T cells, or PBMCs; the material itself was cDNA or gDNA.

This CDR3 region has 15 residues. V dropped 1 base and J dropped 6; count of bases not matched to a gene: 4. In germline, CDR1 is MNHNS, CDR2 SASEGT. The table lists this clone with a count of one. As originally analysed: From reference gene primer amplification, estimates of nucleated cell counts were derived. Sequencing used immunoSEQ multiplex PCR; TCRdb keeps in-frame clones, though not all of them. The D gene and trimming were derived from the DNA, and the V and J assignments and clone size from that table. The profile covers about 260,000 clones, with 88% appearing a single time and roughly 10% taken by the ten largest. Seattle patients were enrolled during active infection and followed longitudinally.

V and J are TRBV6-1 and TRBJ1-5, with 9 positions matching TRBD1. This TCR was recovered from a woman in her seventies with COVID-19, enrolled during active disease. The material sequenced was peripheral blood. This CDR3 reads CASSEGTGAGQPQHF. DNA for the CDR3: TGTGCCAGCAGTGAAGGGACAGGGGCCGGTCAGCCCCAGCATTTT.